The present entry profiles one TCR beta chain with its context. The data derive from a study of T cell changes during pregnancy in multiple sclerosis. The germline CDR1 and CDR2 sequences are ENHRY and SYGVKD. Trimming took 4 bases from V and 0 from J, leaving 10 bases between them. This CDR3 is built from 15 residues. Clones were read by immunoSEQ multiplex PCR, and TCRdb kept only the in-frame ones, dropping some. The data hold some 60,000 clones, with 87% observed a single time. The sequence was obtained from a human donor whose cells served as feeder cells for cultures in a pregnancy study. Sequencing was carried out using peripheral blood from another person, used as feeder cells. The genes are TRBV10-3 and TRBJ1-3; D ambiguous. The CDR3 here is CAISGPPSSGNTIYF. CDR3 bases: TGTGCCATCAGTGGGCCCCCCAGCTCTGGAAACACCATATATTTT.